These T cell receptor beta chains were read from a single sample in a study of OX40 agonist ivuxolimab in advanced cancers. Here immunoSEQ multiplex PCR was the method, and the copy in TCRdb shows in-frame clones only, minus some. The top ten clones hold around 1.1% of a sample with more than 75,000 clones, around four fifths of them seen once. This specimen consisted of CD4+ or CD8+ T cells sorted from blood, obtained in a trial of the OX40 agonist ivuxolimab. All receptors derive from an adult with an advanced solid tumor such as melanoma, head and neck, liver or kidney cancer. Each CDR3 is given with its conserved first and last residue. Fields, in order: J gene, V gene, CDR3 protein.

TRBJ2-2 | TRBV7-9 | CASSLRDIGELFF
TRBJ2-3 | TRBV9 | CASSPIAGGPLNTQYF
TRBJ1-6 | TRBV7-9 | CASSLDRGINSPLHF
TRBJ2-7 | TRBV6-5 | CASSYGDSAGYEQYF
TRBJ1-2 | TRBV5-1 | CASSLASVGGYTF
TRBJ2-5 | TRBV7-9 | CASEEGAYEETQYF
TRBJ1-2 | TRBV7-2 | CASSPAPGPGTGNYGYTF
TRBJ2-1 | TRBV7-6 | CASSIEGTTSGEQFF
TRBJ2-2 | TRBV11-2 | CASSFRDITNTGELFF
TRBJ2-2 | TRBV19 | CASSRGQHRLNTGELFF
TRBJ1-3 | TRBV18 | CASSLPTGVSGNTIYF
TRBJ2-5 | TRBV27 | CASSLGTSGQGTQYF
TRBJ2-5 | TRBV30 | CAWGQGETQYF
TRBJ1-2 | TRBV4-1 | CASSDISGSPFGGYTF
TRBJ2-7 | TRBV19 | CASSLDSSYEQYF
TRBJ1-6 | TRBV28 | CASSPDREDSPLHF
TRBJ1-2 | TRBV28 | CASSTPGRGYGYTF
TRBJ1-1 | TRBV6-6 | CASRLNTEAFF
TRBJ2-7 | TRBV6-5 | CASSSREGQYF
TRBJ1-6 | TRBV10-3 | CAIAAGRAYNSPLHF
TRBJ2-3 | TRBV27 | CASSRSTFSSTDTQYF
TRBJ1-1 | TRBV7-2 | CASSSQGGPTEAFF
TRBJ1-3 | TRBV5-4 | CASSPGGLAEGTIYF
TRBJ2-5 | TRBV5-4 | CASSPSRGRTEETQYF
TRBJ2-5 | TRBV5-1 | CASSETGAYQETQYF
TRBJ1-4 | TRBV7-9 | CASRFFTATNEKLFF
TRBJ2-1 | TRBV28 | CASSLNAISNNEQFF
TRBJ2-5 | TRBV5-6 | CASSLYPRIEETQYF
TRBJ2-3 | TRBV28 | CASSQLGQGATDTQYF
TRBJ1-3 | TRBV5-6 | CASSSLDRVIGNTIYF
TRBJ1-1 | TRBV4-1 | CASSQAKTGTGKAEAFF
TRBJ1-3 | TRBV27 | CASSLSNTGNTIYF
TRBJ1-1 | TRBV19 | CASTKRQPNTEAFF
TRBJ2-5 | TRBV7-3 | CASSTGTSGGFQETQYF
TRBJ2-3 | TRBV11-3 | CASSSRTSGVFDTQYF
TRBJ2-3 | TRBV7-2 | CASSSYGGGSTDTQYF
TRBJ1-4 | TRBV19 | CASSRGGELKLFF
TRBJ2-1 | TRBV27 | CASSGGPYNEQFF
TRBJ1-3 | TRBV19 | CASSPGTNTIYF
TRBJ1-1 | TRBV6-6 | CASSYSGQGKTEAFF
TRBJ2-5 | TRBV5-4 | CASRTGYQETQYF
TRBJ1-6 | TRBV5-5 | CASSGGTDNNSPLHF
TRBJ2-2 | TRBV7-3 | CASSLRGGNTGELFF
TRBJ2-5 | TRBV5-1 | CASSGGQGTKTQYF
TRBJ2-3 | TRBV4-1 | CASSVGGGADTQYF
TRBJ2-5 | TRBV15 | CATSRDWNQETQYF
TRBJ2-2 | TRBV18 | CASSLYRDRNTGELFF
TRBJ1-6 | TRBV2 | CASSVTRNSPLHF
TRBJ2-1 | TRBV7-2 | CASSPDRGFEQFF